Below are 8 T cell receptor beta chains sequenced from a single sample in a study of Ad26.COV2.S vaccination and SARS-CoV-2 variants. Sequenced by immunoSEQ multiplex PCR; TCRdb stores in-frame clones only, minus some. The table has about 440,000 clones, less than 95% seen once. The treatment is: 15 to 20 received Ad26.COV2.S at low or high dose, single or two shots; about 5 received placebo; per-sample allocation not given. Sampling was performed 63 days after the first vaccine or placebo injection. The sequenced sample was peripheral blood, obtained in a trial of Ad26.COV2.S vaccine versus placebo. Receptor source: a person aged 18 to 65 who received the Ad26.COV2.S COVID-19 vaccine or a placebo.

The chain has TRBV9 and TRBJ2-1; TRBD2 aligns across 11 bases. The CDR3 loop spans 18 amino acids. The V gene end was trimmed by 0 bases and the J gene end by 2 bases; junction bases not matched to a gene: 7. Germline CDR1 is SGDLS and CDR2 is YYNGEE. For the CDR3, the DNA is TGTGCCAGCAGCGTAGGTCTTAGCGGGAGGGGAGCCTACAATGAGCAGTTCTTC. Translation: CASSVGLSGRGAYNEQFF.

V gene TRBV21-1 combines with J gene TRBJ2-3; no DNA check was done on the table's D call, TRBD2. TRBV21-1 is termed a pseudogene. The CDR3 spans 19 residues. This chain's CDR3 is CASSKSGGTGIQNTDTQYF. CDR3 DNA: TGTGCCAGCAGCAAAAGTGGGGGGACCGGGATCCAAAACACAGATACGCAGTATTTT.

The J gene is TRBJ2-3, the V gene TRBV13; D remains unclear. Trimming removed 5 bases from V and 3 bases from J, with 6 bases in between. In germline, CDR1 is PRHDT, CDR2 FYEKMQ (reference sequence). The CDR3 loop spans 12 amino acids. The CDR3 sequence is CASSPSTDTQYF. CDR3 DNA: TGTGCCAGCAGCCCATCTACAGATACGCAGTATTTT.

This chain joins TRBV6-1 and TRBJ2-1, with 10 bases fitting TRBD2. This CDR3 has 17 amino acids. The junction had 7 bases not matched to a gene; V was cut back by 3 bases and J by 2 bases. Germline assignment: CDR1 MNHNS and CDR2 SASEGT. CDR3 sequence: CASSEGPLAGAYNEQFF. CDR3 nucleotide sequence: TGTGCCAGCAGTGAGGGCCCTCTAGCGGGAGCCTACAATGAGCAGTTCTTC.

This chain connects TRBV9 to TRBJ2-1; D might be TRBD2 (7 bases). Germline CDR1 and CDR2: SGDLS and YYNGEE. The CDR3 has 20 residues. V dropped 4 bases and J dropped 3 bases, with 29 bases sitting between them. Here the CDR3 DNA reads TGTGCCAGCAGCAAGAATCCGGGGGCGCCGGCTAGCGGAGGCTACAATGAGCAGTTCTTC. It translates to CASSKNPGAPASGGYNEQFF. Combining the CDR3 with reference TRBV9 and TRBJ2-1 gives the whole variable domain DSGVTQTPKHLITATGQRVTLRCSPRSGDLSVYWYQQSLDQGLQFLIQYYNGEERAKGNILERFSAQQFPDLHSELNLSSLELGDSALYFCASSKNPGAPASGGYNEQFFGPGTRLTVL.

V is TRBV6-6 and J is TRBJ2-5; D gene ambiguous. The germline V and J ends were trimmed by 7 bases and 5 bases, with 11 bases remaining between them. Germline CDR1 and CDR2: MNHNY and SVGAGI (reference sequence). The CDR3 totals 12 residues. CDR3 DNA sequence: TGTGCCAGCACCTTCGGTGGGGAGACCCAGTACTTC. Translated, it gives CASTFGGETQYF.

The chain couples TRBV2 to TRBJ1-2; D is uncertain. From germline, CDR1 is SNHLY and CDR2 FYNNEI. The CDR3 totals 14 residues. The V end lost 6 bases, the J end lost 1 base, and 12 bases lay between the germline ends. The CDR3 DNA sequence: TGTGCCAGCAGCTACAGCAAAAGTAACTATGGCTACACCTTC. Amino acid sequence: CASSYSKSNYGYTF.

The rearrangement joins TRBV10-3 to TRBJ1-1; D is uncertain. Germline values: CDR1 ENHRY, CDR2 SYGVKD. V was cut by 10 bases and J by 2 bases, with 14 bases left in between. This CDR3 comprises 13 residues. The CDR3 loop is CATSRTGNTEAFF. CDR3 sequence (DNA): TGTGCCACTTCCCGGACTGGAAACACTGAAGCTTTCTTT.